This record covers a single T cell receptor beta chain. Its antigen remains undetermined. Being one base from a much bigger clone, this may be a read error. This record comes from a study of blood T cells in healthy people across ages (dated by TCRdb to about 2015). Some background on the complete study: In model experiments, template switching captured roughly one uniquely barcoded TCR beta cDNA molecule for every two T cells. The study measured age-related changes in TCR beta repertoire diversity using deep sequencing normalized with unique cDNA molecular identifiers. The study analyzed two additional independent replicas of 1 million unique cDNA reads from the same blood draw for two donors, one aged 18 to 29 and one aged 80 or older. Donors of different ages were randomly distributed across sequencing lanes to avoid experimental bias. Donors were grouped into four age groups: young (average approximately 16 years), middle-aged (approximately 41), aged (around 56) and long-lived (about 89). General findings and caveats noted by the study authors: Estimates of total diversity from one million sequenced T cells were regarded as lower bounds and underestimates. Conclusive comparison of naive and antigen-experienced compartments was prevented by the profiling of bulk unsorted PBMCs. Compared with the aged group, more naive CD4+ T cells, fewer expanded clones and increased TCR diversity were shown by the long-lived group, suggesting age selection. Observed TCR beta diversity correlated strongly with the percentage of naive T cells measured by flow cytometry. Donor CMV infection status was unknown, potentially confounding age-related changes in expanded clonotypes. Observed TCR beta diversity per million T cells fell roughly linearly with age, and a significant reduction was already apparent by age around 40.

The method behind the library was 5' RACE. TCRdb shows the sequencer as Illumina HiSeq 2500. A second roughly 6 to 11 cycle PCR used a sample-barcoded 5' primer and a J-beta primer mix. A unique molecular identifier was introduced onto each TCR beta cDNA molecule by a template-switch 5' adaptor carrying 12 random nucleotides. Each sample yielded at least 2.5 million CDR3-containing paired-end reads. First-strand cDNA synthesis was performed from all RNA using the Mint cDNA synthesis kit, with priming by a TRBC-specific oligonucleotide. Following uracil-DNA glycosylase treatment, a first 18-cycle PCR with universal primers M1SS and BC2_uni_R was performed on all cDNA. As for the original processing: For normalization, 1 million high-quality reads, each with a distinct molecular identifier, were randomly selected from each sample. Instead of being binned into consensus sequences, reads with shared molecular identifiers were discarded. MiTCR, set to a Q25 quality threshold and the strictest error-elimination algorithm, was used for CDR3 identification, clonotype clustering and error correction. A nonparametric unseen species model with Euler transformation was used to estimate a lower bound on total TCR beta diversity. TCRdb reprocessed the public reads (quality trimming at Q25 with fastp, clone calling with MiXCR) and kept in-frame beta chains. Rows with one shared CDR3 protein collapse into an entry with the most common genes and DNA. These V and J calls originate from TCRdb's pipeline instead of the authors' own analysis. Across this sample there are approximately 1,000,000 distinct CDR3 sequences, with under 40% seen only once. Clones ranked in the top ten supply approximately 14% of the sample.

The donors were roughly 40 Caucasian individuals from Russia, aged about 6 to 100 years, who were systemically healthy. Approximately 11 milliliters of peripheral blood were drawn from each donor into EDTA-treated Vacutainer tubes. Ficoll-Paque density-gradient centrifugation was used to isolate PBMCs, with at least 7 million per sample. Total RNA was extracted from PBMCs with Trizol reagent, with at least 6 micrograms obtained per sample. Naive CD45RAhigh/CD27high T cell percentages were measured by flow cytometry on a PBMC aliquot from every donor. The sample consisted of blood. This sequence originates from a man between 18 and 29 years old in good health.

In nucleotides, the sequence is TGTGCCAGCACTCTCTACAGCGCGCGGGGAAGCGCAGATACGCAGTATTTT. Its coded protein is CASTLYSARGSADTQYF. The sequence links TRBV12-3 or TRBV12-4 to TRBJ2-3, with a weak D call of TRBD2 (6 bases match). The junction shows trimming of 7 bases on V and 4 bases on J, plus 24 bases between the germline ends. There are 17 amino acids in the CDR3, from cysteine to phenylalanine inclusive. Only CDR3 DNA remains: 51 bases, in frame from the first base.